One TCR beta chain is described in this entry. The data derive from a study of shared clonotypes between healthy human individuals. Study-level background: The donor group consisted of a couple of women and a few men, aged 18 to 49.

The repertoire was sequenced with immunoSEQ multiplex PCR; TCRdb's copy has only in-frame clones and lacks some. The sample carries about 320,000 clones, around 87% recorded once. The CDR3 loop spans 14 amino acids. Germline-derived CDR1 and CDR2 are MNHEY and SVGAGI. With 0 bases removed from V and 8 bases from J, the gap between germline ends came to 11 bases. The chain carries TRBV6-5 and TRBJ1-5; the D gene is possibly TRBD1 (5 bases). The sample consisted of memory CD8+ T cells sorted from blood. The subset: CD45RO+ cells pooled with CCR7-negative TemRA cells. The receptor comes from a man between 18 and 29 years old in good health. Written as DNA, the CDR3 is TGTGCCAGCAGTTACTCGGAGGGGCTGGAGCCCCAGCATTTT. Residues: CASSYSEGLEPQHF.